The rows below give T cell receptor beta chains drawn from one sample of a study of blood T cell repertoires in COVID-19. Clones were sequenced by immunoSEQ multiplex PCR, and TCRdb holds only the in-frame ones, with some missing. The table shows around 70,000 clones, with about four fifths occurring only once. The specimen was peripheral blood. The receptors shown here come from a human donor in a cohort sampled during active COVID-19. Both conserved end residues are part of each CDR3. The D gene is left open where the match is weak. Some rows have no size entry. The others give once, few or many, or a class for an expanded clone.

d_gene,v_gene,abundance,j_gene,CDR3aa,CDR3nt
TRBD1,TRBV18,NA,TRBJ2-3,CASSLSQGAVDTQYF,TGTGCCAGCTCTCTCTCACAGGGGGCCGTAGATACGCAGTATTTT
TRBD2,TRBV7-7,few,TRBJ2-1,CASSLGTSGNNEQFF,TGTGCCAGCAGCTTAGGGACTAGCGGGAACAATGAGCAGTTCTTC
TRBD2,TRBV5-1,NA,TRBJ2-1,CASSLAASGNEQFF,TGCGCCAGCAGCTTGGCCGCTAGCGGGAATGAGCAGTTCTTC
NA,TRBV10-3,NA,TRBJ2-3,CAITMGLQNTDTQYF,TGTGCCATCACGATGGGGCTACAAAACACAGATACGCAGTATTTT
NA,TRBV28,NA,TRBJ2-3,CASSPGSSTDTQYF,TGTGCCAGCAGCCCGGGTTCTAGCACAGATACGCAGTATTTT
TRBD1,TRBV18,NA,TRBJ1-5,CASSPGQAGGQPQHF,TGTGCCAGCTCACCTGGACAGGCCGGGGGTCAGCCCCAGCATTTT
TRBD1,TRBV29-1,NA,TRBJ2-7,CSVPGQGTYEQYF,TGCAGCGTTCCGGGACAGGGGACCTACGAGCAGTACTTC
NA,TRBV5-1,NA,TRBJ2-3,CASRSDYYTDTQYF,TGCGCCAGCAGGTCTGACTATTACACAGATACGCAGTATTTT
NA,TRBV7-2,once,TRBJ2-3,CASSLGLPREQYF,TGTGCCAGCAGCTTGGGACTGCCCCGGGAGCAGTATTTT
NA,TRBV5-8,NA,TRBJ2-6,CASSLEGAGANVLTF,TGTGCCAGCAGCTTGGAGGGGGCTGGGGCCAACGTCCTGACTTTC
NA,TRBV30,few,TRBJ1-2,CAWSHAVKPHTF,TGTGCCTGGAGTCATGCTGTAAAGCCCCACACCTTC
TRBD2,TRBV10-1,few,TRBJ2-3,CASSLIREGMDTQYF,TGCGCCAGCAGTCTAATTCGGGAGGGCATGGATACGCAGTATTTT
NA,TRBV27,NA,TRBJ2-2,CASSFPRNPSSTGELFF,TGTGCCAGCAGTTTCCCCAGGAATCCAAGCTCCACCGGGGAGCTGTTTTTT
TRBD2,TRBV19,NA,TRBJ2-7,CASSAGLAGEVEQYF,TGTGCCAGTAGTGCCGGACTAGCGGGAGAGGTCGAGCAGTACTTC
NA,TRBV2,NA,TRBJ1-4,CASSEGRVTNEKLFF,TGTGCCAGCAGTGAAGGGAGGGTAACTAATGAAAAACTGTTTTTT
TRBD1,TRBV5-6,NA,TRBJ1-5,CASSRTGGYSNQPQHF,TGTGCCAGCAGCCGGACAGGGGGATATAGCAATCAGCCCCAGCATTTT
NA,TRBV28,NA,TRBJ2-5,CASHRQAALQETQYF,TGTGCCAGCCATAGACAGGCCGCCCTTCAAGAGACCCAGTACTTC
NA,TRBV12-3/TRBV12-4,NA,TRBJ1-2,CASSLNFYGYTF,TGTGCCAGCAGTTTAAACTTCTATGGCTACACCTTC
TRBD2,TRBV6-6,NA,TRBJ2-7,CASSRSTGTSGQNSYEQYF,TGTGCCAGCAGTCGATCTACCGGGACTAGCGGACAAAACTCCTACGAGCAGTACTTC
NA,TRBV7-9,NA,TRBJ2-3,CASSSSGSELDTQYF,TGTGCCAGCAGCTCAAGCGGTTCGGAACTAGATACGCAGTATTTT
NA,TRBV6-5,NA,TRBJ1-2,CASSYLQGMSGYTF,TGTGCCAGCAGTTACCTACAGGGAATGTCTGGCTACACCTTC
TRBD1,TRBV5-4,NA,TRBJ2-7,CASSLSGGGSYEQYF,TGTGCCAGCAGCTTATCAGGGGGCGGCTCCTACGAGCAGTACTTC
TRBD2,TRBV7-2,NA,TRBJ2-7,CASSQGLAETYEQYF,TGTGCCAGCAGCCAAGGACTAGCGGAAACCTACGAGCAGTACTTC
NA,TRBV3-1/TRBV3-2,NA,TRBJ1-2,CASSPRTGRADYGYTF,TGTGCCAGCAGCCCTCGCACAGGGAGGGCGGACTATGGCTACACCTTC
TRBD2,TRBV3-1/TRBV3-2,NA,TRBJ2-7,CASSQELAGVREQYF,TGTGCCAGCAGCCAAGAACTAGCGGGAGTCAGGGAGCAGTACTTC
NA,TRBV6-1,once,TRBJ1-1,CASSEDWNTEAFF,TGTGCCAGCAGTGAGGACTGGAACACTGAAGCTTTCTTT
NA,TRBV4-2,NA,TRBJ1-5,CASSQGYGGGTNQPQHF,TGTGCCAGCAGCCAAGGGTATGGGGGGGGAACCAATCAGCCCCAGCATTTT
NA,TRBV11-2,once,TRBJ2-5,CASSPGLFGTQYF,TGTGCCAGCAGCCCCGGGTTATTCGGGACCCAGTACTTC
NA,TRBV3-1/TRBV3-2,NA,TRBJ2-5,CASSQASSGGTQYF,TGTGCCAGCAGCCAAGCGTCATCCGGAGGGACCCAGTACTTC
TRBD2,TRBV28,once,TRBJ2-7,CASSGPIAGGSYEQYF,TGTGCCAGCAGCGGTCCTATAGCGGGAGGCTCTTACGAGCAGTACTTC
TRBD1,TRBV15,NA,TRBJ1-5,CATSGRGQGKQPQHF,TGTGCCACCAGTGGGAGAGGACAGGGTAAACAGCCCCAGCATTTT
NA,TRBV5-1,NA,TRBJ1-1,CASSLGLQGRNTEAFF,TGCGCCAGCAGCTTGGGGCTACAGGGTCGGAACACTGAAGCTTTCTTT
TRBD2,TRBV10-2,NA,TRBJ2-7,CASTKGRDGVGYEQYF,TGCGCCAGCACCAAGGGGAGGGACGGTGTAGGGTACGAGCAGTACTTC
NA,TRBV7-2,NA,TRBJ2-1,CASSPLRGYEQFF,TGTGCCAGCAGCCCCCTACGAGGGTATGAGCAGTTCTTC
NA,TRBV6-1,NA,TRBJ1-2,CASKEASGVTNYGYTF,TGTGCCAGCAAGGAAGCGTCGGGGGTTACTAACTATGGCTACACCTTC